This T cell receptor (beta chain) was retrieved from a study of identical twins. TCRdb analysed the 5' RACE reads with MiXCR anew, one entry per CDR3 protein. This sample has 350,000 to 600,000 distinct CDR3 sequences; approximately 15% occur once, and the top ten carry about 0.53%. Notes on the study in general: Shared out-of-frame alpha sequences (those common to twins) showed excess low generation probability.

This clonotype was found a few times. Antigen: not known. CDR3 length: 14 amino acids. V was pared by 6 bases and J by 4 bases, with 6 bases of the junction left unmatched. Germline assignment: CDR1 DFQATT and CDR2 SNEGSKA (reference sequence). The sample was also linked to a second study, of yellow fever vaccine responses in identical twins. That work states: On the reported evidence, twins' vaccine T cell responses seemed partly convergent and partly personalized.

The source material was CD4+ T cells sorted from blood. The TCR sequence derives from a young woman in good health. This rearrangement joins TRBV20-1 to TRBJ2-7; 13 nucleotides match TRBD2. CDR3 protein: CSAAGLAGEYEQYF. As DNA, the CDR3 is TGCAGTGCCGCCGGACTAGCGGGAGAGTACGAGCAGTACTTC.